Following are 24 T cell receptor beta chains from one sample sequenced in a study of blood T cell repertoires in COVID-19. Assay: immunoSEQ multiplex PCR; the TCRdb copy retains only in-frame clones and omits some. The sample has approximately 230,000 clones, 85% to 90% seen once. The sequenced sample was PBMCs or T cells enriched from blood (not recorded which). These receptors were collected from a man aged 18-30 years who had recovered from COVID-19.

V and J are TRBV18 and TRBJ1-1, with D unclear. V was trimmed by 3 bases and J by 0 bases, leaving 11 bases between them. The V gene's germline CDR1 is KGHSH and CDR2 LQKENI. CDR3 length: 15 residues. This chain's CDR3 is CASSPRWEMNTEAFF. DNA of the CDR3: TGTGCCAGCTCACCCAGGTGGGAGATGAACACTGAAGCTTTCTTT.

In this sample, this clone turned up once. The chain carries TRBV4-1 and TRBJ1-2, with 10 bases that match TRBD1. CDR3 length: 14 amino acids. CDR1 is MGHRA, CDR2 YSYEKL, per germline. V was pared by 1 base and J by 8 bases, with 4 bases of the junction left unmatched. DNA for the CDR3: TGCGCCAGCAGCCAAGTGGGACAGGGGCGAGGCTACACCTTC. Its protein product is CASSQVGQGRGYTF.

The gene calls are TRBV6-5 and TRBJ2-3; TRBD1 aligns across 7 bases. The V and J ends lost 2 bases and 3 bases, in that order; junction bases with no gene match: 2. This CDR3 is built from 14 residues. Germline-derived CDR1 and CDR2 are MNHEY and SVGAGI. CDR3: CASSYGTVTDTQYF. The CDR3 nucleotides read TGTGCCAGCAGTTACGGGACAGTAACAGATACGCAGTATTTT.

The CDR3 spells CASGGTGSLDEQYF. CDR3 nucleotide sequence: TGTGCCAGCGGGGGGACGGGATCTTTGGACGAGCAGTACTTC. The chain couples TRBV4-2 to TRBJ2-7, with a possible D match to TRBD2 (6 bases). CDR1 is LGHNA, CDR2 YNFKEQ, per germline. This CDR3 comprises 14 residues. The ends were cut back, 8 bases at V and 5 bases at J, with 19 bases in the middle.

V and J are TRBV19 and TRBJ1-1; 8 bases agree with TRBD1. This CDR3 is 18 amino acids long. Germline V gene lookup returns CDR1 LNHDA and CDR2 SQIVND (reference sequence). The junction had 17 bases not matched to a gene; V was cut back by 4 bases and J by 4 bases. For the CDR3, the DNA is TGTGCCAGTAGTAGTCTCCCCGGACAGGGTATTTGTTGCACTGAAGCTTTCTTT. Amino acid sequence: CASSSLPGQGICCTEAFF.

The V call is TRBV20-1, the J call TRBJ2-3; D unclear. Germline lookup yields CDR1 DFQATT and CDR2 SNEGSKA (reference sequence). Trimming left V 2 bases short and J 5 bases short, with 2 bases between. CDR3 length: 10 residues. CDR3 residues: CSARQDTQYF. CDR3 bases: TGCAGTGCTAGACAAGATACGCAGTATTTT.

This clone has a handful of counts. The chain employs TRBV10-3 and TRBJ1-6; D is possibly TRBD1 (5 bases). V lost 5 bases and J lost 5, with 10 bases in between. The CDR3 runs to 14 residues. Germline V gene lookup returns CDR1 ENHRY and CDR2 SYGVKD. The CDR3 region has the DNA TGTGCCATCAGTCAGGGAAATAATAATTCACCCCTCCACTTT. It translates to CAISQGNNNSPLHF.

V usage is TRBV6-5 and J usage is TRBJ1-2, with D hard to call. Germline CDR1 is MNHEY and CDR2 is SVGAGI. The CDR3 loop spans 12 amino acids. The V end lost 7 bases, the J end lost 6 bases, and 12 bases lay between the germline ends. The CDR3 loop reads CASTREDHGYTF. The DNA for the CDR3 is TGTGCCAGCACACGGGAAGACCATGGCTACACCTTC.

The chain uses TRBV3-1 (or the pseudogene TRBV3-2) and TRBJ2-7, with 11 bases identical to TRBD2. CDR3 length equals 15 residues. Per germline, CDR1 LGHDT and CDR2 YNNKEL (reference sequence). Trimming removed 4 bases from V and 6 bases from J; junction bases left unmatched: 8. CDR3 DNA sequence: TGTGCCAGCAGCCGAAGCCCTGGACTAGCGGGCGAGCAGTACTTC. Its protein product is CASSRSPGLAGEQYF.

DNA of the CDR3: TGTGCCAGCAGTTTGGCCAGATTCAATCAGCCCCAGCATTTT. This codes for CASSLARFNQPQHF. This chain joins TRBV27 and TRBJ1-5; D uncertain. Germline CDR1 reads MNHEY; CDR2 reads SMNVEV (reference sequence). The CDR3 has 14 amino acids. The V gene lost 3 bases and the J gene lost 3 bases, with 9 bases spanning the gap.

The chain recombines TRBV5-4 with TRBJ1-1, with 8 bases lining up with TRBD1. This CDR3 region has 14 residues. Germline V gives CDR1 SGHNT, CDR2 YYREEE (reference sequence). J gave up 6 bases and V 0 bases, and 4 bases lay outside the gene matches. This chain's CDR3 is CASSLARGPAEAFF. The CDR3 DNA is TGTGCCAGCAGCTTGGCCAGGGGGCCCGCTGAAGCTTTCTTT.

The V call is TRBV12-5, the J call TRBJ2-7; 12 bases map to TRBD1. This CDR3 has 15 residues. The junction had 6 bases not matched to a gene; V was cut back by 4 bases and J by 5 bases. Germline V gene lookup returns CDR1 LGHNT and CDR2 FRNRAP. This CDR3 is CASGSGQGAFDEQYF. CDR3 DNA sequence: TGTGCTAGTGGTTCGGGACAGGGGGCGTTTGACGAGCAGTACTTC. Variable domain in full (rest from reference TRBV12-5 and TRBJ2-7): DARVTQTPRHKVTEMGQEVTMRCQPILGHNTVFWYRQTMMQGLELLAYFRNRAPLDDSGMPKDRFSAEMPDATLATLKIQPSEPRDSAVYFCASGSGQGAFDEQYFGPGTRLTVT.

V and J are TRBV29-1 and TRBJ2-3; D not certain. Trimming took 6 bases from V and 7 from J, leaving 17 bases between them. The CDR3 consists of 13 residues. Per germline, CDR1 SQVTM and CDR2 ANQGSEA. CDR3 DNA: TGCAGCGTGATAGTGTTCGCCCTGAATACGCAGTATTTT. It translates to CSVIVFALNTQYF.

This chain uses TRBV2 with TRBJ1-2, with D possibly being TRBD1 (6 bases). The CDR3 has 15 amino acids. Deletions cut 10 bases from V and 1 base from J, with 19 bases between. Germline loops: CDR1 SNHLY, CDR2 FYNNEI. The CDR3 loop is CANPRLGRGNYGYTF. Written as DNA, the CDR3 is TGTGCCAACCCGAGGTTGGGCAGGGGTAACTATGGCTACACCTTC.

The rearrangement links TRBV3-1 (or the pseudogene TRBV3-2) to TRBJ2-1; D is uncertain. The CDR3 covers 13 residues. Germline-derived CDR1 and CDR2 are LGHDT and YNNKEL (reference sequence). V was shortened by 6 bases and J by 9 bases, with 15 bases between the two germline ends. In DNA, the CDR3 is TGTGCCAGCAGTGCGCCGGAGTTGCTTGAGCAGTTCTTC. It codes for CASSAPELLEQFF.

The chain has TRBV6-4 and TRBJ1-2; 7 bases agree with TRBD1. J lost 7 bases, V lost 7 bases, and 6 bases had no gene match. CDR3 size: 12 residues. CDR1 MRHNA and CDR2 SNTAGT come from the germline V gene. CDR3 in amino acids: CASIKEGAGYTF. For the CDR3, the DNA is TGTGCCAGCATCAAGGAGGGGGCTGGCTACACCTTC.

This sequence joins TRBV19 and TRBJ1-6; a possible D gene is TRBD1 (6 bases). CDR3 length: 15 residues. Germline assignment: CDR1 LNHDA and CDR2 SQIVND (reference sequence). Trimming pared 3 bases from V and 3 bases from J, leaving 9 bases between. CDR3 DNA sequence: TGTGCCAGTAGTATGGACAGTGACTATAATTCACCCCTCCACTTT. This translates into CASSMDSDYNSPLHF.

The chain carries TRBV11-3 and TRBJ2-1; TRBD1 might be the D (7 bases). V was shortened by 5 bases and J by 9 bases, with 17 bases between the two germline ends. This CDR3 spans 14 amino acids. Germline CDR1 and CDR2: SGHNT and YENEEA. For the CDR3, the DNA is TGTGCCAGCAGCCCGGGCAATCAGGGGGGTGAGCAGTTCTTC. The encoded protein is CASSPGNQGGEQFF.

This chain connects TRBV7-2 to TRBJ1-6; D not resolved. V was shortened by 5 bases and J by 6 bases, with 14 bases between the two germline ends. CDR1 SGHTA and CDR2 FQGNSA come from the germline V gene. This CDR3 has 15 amino acids. Here the CDR3 reads CASSLQASGNSPLHF. The CDR3 DNA is TGTGCCAGCAGCCTCCAGGCCTCTGGTAATTCACCCCTCCACTTT.

The chain combines TRBV21-1 with TRBJ2-1; the DNA was not used to check the table's D call, TRBD2. TRBV21-1 is a pseudogene locus. The CDR3 loop spans 16 amino acids. CDR3 DNA sequence: TGTGCCAGCATTCAAGCCAGCGGGAGTTCCTACAATGAGCAGTTCTTC. This sequence encodes CASIQASGSSYNEQFF.

The chain employs TRBV6-5 and TRBJ1-5; tentative D call: TRBD1 (6 bases). Germline lookup yields CDR1 MNHEY and CDR2 SVGAGI. The CDR3 length is 14 residues. Trimming removed 4 bases at V and 3 bases at J, with 10 bases between. The CDR3 DNA sequence: TGTGCCAGCAGTTTCAGGGGTCCCAATCAGCCCCAGCATTTT. It yields the protein CASSFRGPNQPQHF.

The chain has TRBV28 and TRBJ1-1; D ambiguous. V lost 1 base, J lost 5 bases, and 17 bases lay in between. The germline V gene encodes CDR1 MDHEN and CDR2 SYDVKM. This CDR3 is built from 16 residues. The CDR3 bases are TGTGCCAGCAGTTTATCGTGGGCTTACGGATGGACTGAAGCTTTCTTT. Its protein product is CASSLSWAYGWTEAFF. The whole variable domain, remainder taken from reference TRBV28 and TRBJ1-1, is DVKVTQSSRYLVKRTGEKVFLECVQDMDHENMFWYRQDPGLGLRLIYFSYDVKMKEKGDIPEGYSVSREKKERFSLILESASTNQTSMYLCASSLSWAYGWTEAFFGQGTRLTVV.

The CDR3 spells CASSIGGGSGYEQYF. The CDR3, as DNA: TGTGCCAGTAGTATAGGAGGAGGTTCAGGCTACGAGCAGTACTTC. This chain links TRBV19 with TRBJ2-7; TRBD2 is a possible D gene (5 bases). Germline V gene sequence: CDR1 LNHDA, CDR2 SQIVND (reference sequence). CDR3 length: 15 amino acids. The V end lost 1 base, the J end lost 3 bases, and 13 bases lay between the germline ends.

V is TRBV7-2 and J is TRBJ1-5; a possible D gene is TRBD1 (6 bases). With 1 base removed from V and 7 bases from J, the gap between germline ends came to 17 bases. Germline V gene lookup returns CDR1 SGHTA and CDR2 FQGNSA. This CDR3 spans 16 amino acids. CDR3 nucleotides: TGTGCCAGCAGCTTAGGTACAGGGAGCTTCAGCCAGCCCCAGCATTTT. It specifies CASSLGTGSFSQPQHF.